This record concerns one T cell receptor beta chain sequence. Antigen unknown. This record comes from a study of cytomegalovirus exposure and HLA in healthy donors. PCR involved 60 Vbeta and 13 Jbeta primers. Sequencing used immunoSEQ multiplex PCR; TCRdb keeps in-frame clones, though not all of them. This sample has around 120,000 clones, with less than 80% found just once. This CDR3 has 14 amino acids. V shed 0 bases and J shed 3 bases, with 8 bases lying between them. The germline V gene has CDR1 MRHNA and CDR2 SNTAGT. General study findings and limits: Reportedly, HLA-A and HLA-B alleles of most subjects were accurately predicted from TCR beta.

This receptor was taken from a woman between 35 and 50 years old in good health and CMV-seropositive. This chain uses TRBV6-4 with TRBJ1-2, with D perhaps matching TRBD1 (6 bases). The specimen was PBMCs. DNA for the CDR3: TGTGCCAGCAGTGACTCAGGGGGGGACTATGGCTACACCTTC. Residues: CASSDSGGDYGYTF.